This T cell receptor (beta chain) is from a study of blood T cell repertoires in COVID-19. Participant-given clinical history determined each cohort assignment. Assay used: immunoSEQ multiplex PCR; TCRdb lists only in-frame clones, some missing. The sample lists about 180,000 clones; roughly 85% were seen once. CDR3 length: 15 residues. Germline V gives CDR1 LNHDA, CDR2 SQIVND (reference sequence). V trimming: 9 bases; J trimming: 6 bases; junction bases outside the gene matches: 11. The sequence derives from a woman aged 18 to 35 who had recovered from COVID-19. The gene calls are TRBV19 and TRBJ2-2; 9 nucleotides line up with TRBD2. The sample consisted of PBMCs or T cells enriched from blood (not recorded which). The CDR3 nucleotides are TGTGCCAGCGAGACCAGCGGGGGGTCTCCCGGGGAGCTGTTTTTT. This gives the protein CASETSGGSPGELFF.